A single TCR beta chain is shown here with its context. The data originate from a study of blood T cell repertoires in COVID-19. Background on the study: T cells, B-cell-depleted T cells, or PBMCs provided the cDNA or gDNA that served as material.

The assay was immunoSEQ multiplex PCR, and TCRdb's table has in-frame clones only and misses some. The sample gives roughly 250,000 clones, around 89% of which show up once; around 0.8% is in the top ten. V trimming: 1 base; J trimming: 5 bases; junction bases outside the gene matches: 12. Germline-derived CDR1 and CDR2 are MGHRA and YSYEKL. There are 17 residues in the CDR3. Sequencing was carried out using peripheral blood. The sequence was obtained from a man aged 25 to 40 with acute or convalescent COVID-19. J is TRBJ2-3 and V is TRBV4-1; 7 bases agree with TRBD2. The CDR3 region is CASSQGGLAEARDTQYF. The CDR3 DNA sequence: TGCGCCAGCAGCCAAGGGGGTCTAGCGGAGGCGAGAGATACGCAGTATTTT.